The present T cell receptor beta chain was sequenced within a study of CD8+ T cells in alopecia areata. This clone has a handful of counts. Extracted RNA was reverse transcribed, and the resulting cDNA served as sequencing template. Measured with immunoSEQ multiplex PCR; TCRdb has only the in-frame clones, and not every one. The table lists 50,000 to 70,000 clones, roughly two fifths of them singletons. V was pared by 8 bases and J by 2 bases, with 7 bases of the junction left unmatched. The CDR3 consists of 13 residues. The germline V gene encodes CDR1 SQVTM and CDR2 ANQGSEA. This clonotype was sampled from a human donor with alopecia areata. J is TRBJ2-3 and V is TRBV29-1; 7 bases agree with TRBD2. Material: NKG2D-low CD8+ T cells sorted from blood. This CDR3 reads CSSGEGLTDTQYF. The CDR3 nucleotides read TGCAGCTCTGGGGAGGGGCTCACAGATACGCAGTATTTT.